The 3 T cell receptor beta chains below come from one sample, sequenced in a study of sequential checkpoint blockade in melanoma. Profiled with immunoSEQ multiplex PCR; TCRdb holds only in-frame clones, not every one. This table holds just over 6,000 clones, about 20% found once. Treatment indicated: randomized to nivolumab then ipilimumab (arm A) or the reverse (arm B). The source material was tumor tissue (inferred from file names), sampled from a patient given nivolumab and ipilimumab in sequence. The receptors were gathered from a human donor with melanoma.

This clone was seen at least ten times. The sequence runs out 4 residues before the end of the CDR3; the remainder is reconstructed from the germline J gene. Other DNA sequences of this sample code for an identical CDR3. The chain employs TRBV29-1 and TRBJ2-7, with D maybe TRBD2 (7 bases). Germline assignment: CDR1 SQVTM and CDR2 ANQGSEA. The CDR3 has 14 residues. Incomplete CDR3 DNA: TGCAGCGCGGGGGGCGGGGCGGGGGCGGTG. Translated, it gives CSAGGGAGAV. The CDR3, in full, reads CSAGGGAGAVEQYF.

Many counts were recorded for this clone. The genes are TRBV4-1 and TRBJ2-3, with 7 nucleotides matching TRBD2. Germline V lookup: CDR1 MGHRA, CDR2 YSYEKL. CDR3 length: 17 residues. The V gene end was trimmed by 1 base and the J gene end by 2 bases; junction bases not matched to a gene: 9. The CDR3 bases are TGCGCCAGCAGCCAAGGGTGGGCGGGGGAGACCACAGATACGCAGTATTTT. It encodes CASSQGWAGETTDTQYF.

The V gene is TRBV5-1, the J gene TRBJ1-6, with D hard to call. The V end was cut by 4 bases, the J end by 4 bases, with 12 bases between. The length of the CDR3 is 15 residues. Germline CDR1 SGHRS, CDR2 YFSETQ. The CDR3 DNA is TGCGCCAGCAGCGGGAGACCTGGTTATAATTCACCCCTCCACTTT. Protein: CASSGRPGYNSPLHF.